The rows below give T cell receptor beta chains drawn from one sample of a study of shared clonotypes between healthy human individuals. Sequencing was performed with immunoSEQ multiplex PCR; in TCRdb, only in-frame clones are kept and a portion is missing. The top ten hold 1.5% to 2% of the sample, which has over 2,000,000 clones, roughly 93% seen once. The specimen was naive CD8+ T cells from PBMCs. The receptors shown here come from a man younger than 35 in good health. Some clones in this sample may be carry-over from other donors' samples. The CDR3 runs from the conserved cysteine through the conserved F or W. The D gene is left open where the match is weak. A clone size is listed for some rows: how often the clone was seen (once, few, many), or a class if it is expanded.

TRBJ1-2,TRBD1,TRBV7-9,once,TGTGCCAGCAGCAGGGACAGGGGGACTAACTATGGCTACACCTTC,CASSRDRGTNYGYTF
TRBJ1-1,NA,TRBV5-1,NA,TGCGCCAGCAGCTCTAGAGTTGGACAGTTGAACACTGAAGCTTTCTTT,CASSSRVGQLNTEAFF
TRBJ1-4,TRBD1,TRBV7-9,NA,TGTGCCAGCAGCCCCGCCCAAACAGGGGCGCGACTGTTTTTT,CASSPAQTGARLFF
TRBJ1-2,NA,TRBV9,NA,TGTGCCAGCGGGGATGGGCTCCGGCGCTACACCTTC,CASGDGLRRYTF
TRBJ2-7,NA,TRBV27,NA,TGTGCCAGCGTAGACACCGGTGGTTACGAGCAGTACTTC,CASVDTGGYEQYF
TRBJ1-1,TRBD1,TRBV14,many,TGTGCCAGCAGCCCCCTGACAGGGGGTGAAGCTTTCTTT,CASSPLTGGEAFF
TRBJ2-1,NA,TRBV6-4,once,TGTGCCAGCAGCCGGGACTTCTTACCCCCCTACAATGAGCAGTTCTTC,CASSRDFLPPYNEQFF
TRBJ2-7,NA,TRBV9,NA,TGTGCCAGCAGCGGACCTACAGGGCATCTAGACTACGAGCAGTACTTC,CASSGPTGHLDYEQYF
TRBJ2-3,TRBD1,TRBV7-9,NA,TGTGCCAGCAGCGTGACAGGGGGCGGCACAGATACGCAGTATTTT,CASSVTGGGTDTQYF
TRBJ2-3,NA,TRBV7-2,NA,TGTGCCAGCAGCTTAGTAACAGCTTCGGTGGCAGATACGCAGTATTTT,CASSLVTASVADTQYF
TRBJ1-3,NA,TRBV4-3,once,TGCGCCAGCAGCCAAGTTCCGGGGGTGGATGGAAACACCATATATTTT,CASSQVPGVDGNTIYF
TRBJ2-7,TRBD2,TRBV7-2,NA,TGTGCCAGCAGCTTAGCACTAGCGGGCTCCTACGAGCAGTACTTC,CASSLALAGSYEQYF
TRBJ2-7,NA,TRBV4-3,NA,TGCGCCAGCAGCCAAGATAGGTTAGCTCCGTACGAGCAGTACTTC,CASSQDRLAPYEQYF
TRBJ2-7,NA,TRBV9,NA,TGTGCCAGCAGCGTAGATGTCGCCACCTACGAGCAGTACTTC,CASSVDVATYEQYF
TRBJ1-2,NA,TRBV25-1,NA,TGTGCCAGCAGTGTAGCTGAAGGCTACACCTTC,CASSVAEGYTF
TRBJ1-1,NA,TRBV27,NA,TGTGCCAGCAGTTTATCCAGCCTAGGGGAAGCTTTCTTT,CASSLSSLGEAFF
TRBJ1-1,TRBD1,TRBV10-3,NA,TGTGCCATCAGTGACTTTGGCAGGGGGCCACCTGAAGCTTTCTTT,CAISDFGRGPPEAFF
TRBJ2-7,TRBD2,TRBV29-1,NA,TGCAGCGCCTCCCGGACTAGCGGTTCCTACGAGCAGTACTTC,CSASRTSGSYEQYF
TRBJ1-1,NA,TRBV7-9,few,TGTGCCAGCAGTAGTATGAACACTGAAGCTTTCTTT,CASSSMNTEAFF
TRBJ2-3,TRBD2,TRBV28,NA,TGTGCCAGCAGTTTTTTAGCGGGAAGAGATACGCAGTATTTT,CASSFLAGRDTQYF
TRBJ2-3,TRBD2,TRBV5-1,NA,TGCGCCAGCAGCTTGGAGGGAGGGAGCACAGATACGCAGTATTTT,CASSLEGGSTDTQYF
TRBJ1-1,NA,TRBV5-5,NA,TGTGCCAGCAGCGGGCTTCAGGGCATGAACACTGAAGCTTTCTTT,CASSGLQGMNTEAFF
TRBJ2-1,TRBD2,TRBV19,NA,TGTGCCAGTAGTTTCCCCGGGACTAGCGGGAGGGCCCTCTTGGTCAATGAGCAGTTCTTC,CASSFPGTSGRALLVNEQFF
TRBJ1-2,NA,TRBV7-9,NA,TGTGCCAGCAGCCCAAGAACGGACCTCTATGGCTACACCTTC,CASSPRTDLYGYTF
TRBJ2-1,TRBD2,TRBV27,NA,TGTGCCAGCAGTTTGTCGATAGCGGGAGTGGATGAGCAGTTCTTC,CASSLSIAGVDEQFF
TRBJ2-7,NA,TRBV10-3,NA,TGTGCCATCAGTGACCCCGGGGTCGGGCAGATCTACGAGCAGTACTTC,CAISDPGVGQIYEQYF
TRBJ2-7,NA,TRBV29-1,NA,TGCAGCGTTGTCGGCCAGGCCCCCTACGAGCAGTACTTC,CSVVGQAPYEQYF
TRBJ2-1,NA,TRBV4-1,NA,TGCGCCAGCAGCCAACGCGACGACGAGCAGTTCTTC,CASSQRDDEQFF
TRBJ2-1,NA,TRBV7-9,NA,TGTGCCAGCAGCTCCGGGACTGGGGGGATAAATGAGCAGTTCTTC,CASSSGTGGINEQFF
TRBJ1-1,TRBD1,TRBV7-2,NA,TGTGCCAGCAGCTTAAGGGGGCTGAGCACTGAAGCTTTCTTT,CASSLRGLSTEAFF
TRBJ2-7,NA,TRBV2,NA,TGTGCCAGCACGGGAAGTTCAGGACGCTACGAGCAGTACTTC,CASTGSSGRYEQYF
TRBJ1-1,NA,TRBV11-2,NA,TGTGCCAGCAGCTTAGATTCTAGGAGGGAAGCTTTCTTT,CASSLDSRREAFF